What follows describes a single T cell receptor (beta chain). The data were obtained in a study of shared clonotypes between healthy human individuals. V dropped 2 bases and J dropped 5 bases, with 12 bases sitting between them. This CDR3 has 14 residues. Germline assignment: CDR1 SGHTA and CDR2 FQGTGA. TCRdb's copy holds only in-frame clones and misses some; the assay was immunoSEQ multiplex PCR. The sample carries hundreds of thousands of clones, 95% to 97% recorded once. Sequencing used naive CD4+ T cells sorted from blood. Subset meaning: CD45RA+ positively selected. The genes are TRBV7-3 and TRBJ1-1; TRBD1 is a possible D gene (6 bases). The source of this sequence is a woman aged 30 to 39 in good health. CDR3 region: CASSLGGLGTEAFF. As DNA, the CDR3 is TGTGCCAGCAGCTTAGGGGGCTTGGGTACTGAAGCTTTCTTT. The full variable domain, rest sourced from reference TRBV7-3 and TRBJ1-1, is GAGVSQTPSNKVTEKGKYVELRCDPISGHTALYWYRQSLGQGPEFLIYFQGTGAADDSGLPNDRFFAVRPEGSVSTLKIQRTERGDSAVYLCASSLGGLGTEAFFGQGTRLTVV.